What follows are 21 T cell receptor beta chains derived from one specimen sequenced in a study of sequential checkpoint blockade in melanoma (dated by TCRdb to the late 2010s). Library prep was done by the immunoSEQ multiplex PCR assay. Entries here come from immuneACCESS through TCRdb and include only in-frame sequences with V and J called. Some clones fail to appear in such tables; in the studies checked, an unresolved V gene covers under half of the shortfall, and the cause of the remainder is unknown. This sample gives about 12,000 clones in total; about four fifths of them show up just once. The top ten constitute 6% to 8.5% of the sample. The treatment or condition label for this specimen denotes: randomized to nivolumab then ipilimumab (arm A) or the reverse (arm B). Material: CD8+ T cells sorted from blood (inferred from file names), obtained from a patient given nivolumab and ipilimumab in sequence. All receptors derive from a human donor with melanoma.

V gene TRBV27 combines with J gene TRBJ2-7, with 10 bases lining up with TRBD2. This CDR3 comprises 17 residues. The germline gives CDR1 MNHEY, CDR2 SMNVEV (reference sequence). J lost 3 bases, V lost 6 bases, and 14 bases had no gene match. The CDR3: CASSPLAGGRSHYEQYF. CDR3 in DNA: TGTGCCAGCAGCCCCTTAGCGGGGGGCCGCAGCCACTACGAGCAGTACTTC.

The rearrangement links TRBV27 to TRBJ2-7; 9 nucleotides agree with TRBD1. V lost 6 bases to trimming and J lost 5 bases; unmatched junction nucleotides: 2. In germline, CDR1 is MNHEY, CDR2 SMNVEV (reference sequence). The length of the CDR3 is 12 residues. The CDR3 sequence: CASSWTGDEQYF. CDR3 nucleotides: TGTGCCAGCAGCTGGACAGGGGACGAGCAGTACTTC.

This clone has a handful of counts. This chain uses TRBV19 with TRBJ1-2; the D is unclear. The CDR3 is 12 amino acids. The V gene lost 1 base and the J gene lost 8 bases, with 8 bases spanning the gap. CDR1 and CDR2 (germline): LNHDA, SQIVND (reference sequence). The CDR3 DNA is TGTGCCAGTAGTATAGCCGGGTTAGGCTACACCTTC. Translation: CASSIAGLGYTF.

This chain joins TRBV20-1 and TRBJ2-7, with a weak D call TRBD2 (5 bases). Germline lookup yields CDR1 DFQATT and CDR2 SNEGSKA (reference sequence). The CDR3 consists of 11 residues. Between the trimmed V and J ends, which lost 3 bases and 4 bases, there was a span of 7 bases. The CDR3: CSARDSYEQYF. As DNA, the CDR3 is TGCAGTGCTAGGGACTCTTACGAGCAGTACTTC.

The V call is TRBV29-1, the J call TRBJ1-3; perhaps TRBD1 as D (5 bases). V lost 2 bases and J lost 4, with 9 bases in between. The CDR3 is 13 amino acids. Germline loops: CDR1 SQVTM, CDR2 ANQGSEA. CDR3 in amino acids: CSVEQGSGNTIYF. In DNA form, the CDR3 reads TGCAGCGTTGAACAGGGATCCGGAAACACCATATATTTT.

CDR3 loop: CASSLGSGGENTQYF. CDR3 bases: TGTGCCAGCAGCTTGGGTAGCGGGGGGGAGAATACGCAGTATTTT. The chain links TRBV5-6 to TRBJ2-3; TRBD2 matches at 11 bases. The CDR3 extends over 15 amino acids. Losses at the gene ends were 0 bases for V and 7 bases for J; bases not matched to a gene: 4. CDR1 and CDR2 (germline): SGHDT, YYEEEE.

This clone appeared a few times. The chain uses TRBV27 and TRBJ2-2; 11 nucleotides match TRBD2. There are 16 residues in the CDR3. CDR1 is MNHEY, CDR2 SMNVEV, per germline (reference sequence). J gave up 2 bases and V 6 bases, and 5 bases lay outside the gene matches. Written as DNA, the CDR3 is TGTGCCAGCAGCCTAGCGGGGGGATACAACACCGGGGAGCTGTTTTTT. Amino acids: CASSLAGGYNTGELFF.

J is TRBJ1-5 and V is TRBV5-8; D call uncertain. Germline lookup yields CDR1 SGHTS and CDR2 YDEGEE. V lost 0 bases, J lost 6 bases, and 7 bases lay in between. This CDR3 is 13 amino acids long. The CDR3 DNA sequence: TGTGCCAGCAGCTTGGTCGTCGGTCAGCCCCAGCATTTT. Its protein is CASSLVVGQPQHF.

The genes are TRBV7-9 and TRBJ1-5, with D perhaps matching TRBD1 (5 bases). V lost 1 base and J 7 bases, leaving 11 bases between the germline ends. The germline gives CDR1 SEHNR, CDR2 FQNEAQ (reference sequence). The CDR3 is made up of 14 amino acids. CDR3 bases: TGTGCCAGCAGCTTAGGGGTAGGGGAACAGCCCCAGCATTTT. As protein: CASSLGVGEQPQHF.

The chain couples TRBV15 to TRBJ2-2; tentative D call: TRBD1 (6 bases). V dropped 4 bases and J dropped 0 bases, with 12 bases sitting between them. The CDR3 sequence is 16 residues long. Germline V CDR1 and CDR2: LNHNV, YYDKDF (reference sequence). The CDR3, as DNA: TGTGCCACCAGCACCGAGACAGGAGCGAACACCGGGGAGCTGTTTTTT. Translating it yields CATSTETGANTGELFF.

This chain links TRBV4-1 with TRBJ1-5; the match to TRBD1 covers 7 bases. This CDR3 is 14 amino acids long. CDR1 and CDR2 from the germline V gene are MGHRA and YSYEKL. V gave up 4 bases and J gave up 4 bases; unmatched junction bases: 4. The CDR3 region is CASSPPTGNQPQHF. CDR3 nucleotide sequence: TGCGCCAGCAGCCCCCCGACAGGGAATCAGCCCCAGCATTTT.

This clone was observed once. The chain uses TRBV4-1 and TRBJ2-7; TRBD1 might be the D (6 bases). The CDR3 runs 15 residues. CDR1 MGHRA and CDR2 YSYEKL come from the germline V gene. The ends were cut back, 0 bases at V and 3 bases at J, with 12 bases in the middle. The CDR3 DNA follows: TGCGCCAGCAGCCAAGAGTTACAGGGCTACTACGAGCAGTACTTC. It translates to CASSQELQGYYEQYF.

The rearrangement joins TRBV6-1 to TRBJ1-2; D unresolved. This CDR3 comprises 14 residues. CDR1 and CDR2 (germline): MNHNS, SASEGT. The ends were cut back, 1 base at V and 3 bases at J, with 9 bases in the middle. The CDR3 is CASSEDSMDYGYTF. The CDR3 DNA is TGTGCCAGCAGTGAAGACAGCATGGACTATGGCTACACCTTC.

The chain carries TRBV29-1 and TRBJ1-4; 10 bases align to TRBD1. The germline CDR1 and CDR2 sequences are SQVTM and ANQGSEA. The CDR3 loop spans 14 amino acids. The J segment lost 6 bases and the V segment lost 7 bases, leaving 8 bases of the junction unmatched. The CDR3 loop is CSAHSGTGDEKLFF. CDR3 bases: TGCAGCGCTCATTCCGGGACAGGGGATGAAAAACTGTTTTTT.

The V and J genes are TRBV7-3 and TRBJ2-1; D perhaps matches TRBD1 (6 bases). The CDR3 sequence is 13 residues long. Germline V gene data show CDR1 as SGHTA and CDR2 as FQGTGA. V shed 3 bases and J shed 8 bases, with 11 bases lying between them. The CDR3 sequence is CASSLSRGYEQFF. CDR3 nucleotides: TGTGCCAGCAGCTTGAGCAGGGGCTATGAGCAGTTCTTC.

The chain joins TRBV4-1 to TRBJ1-1; 8 positions agree with TRBD1. The CDR3 runs to 14 residues. Germline loops: CDR1 MGHRA, CDR2 YSYEKL. Trimming cost V 5 bases and J 1 base; bases outside gene matches: 3. CDR3 DNA sequence: TGCGCCAGCAGCGCTGGGACAGGGAACACTGAAGCTTTCTTT. Its translation is CASSAGTGNTEAFF.

CDR3 residues: CASSRERTGTGTQYF. The CDR3 DNA is TGTGCCAGCAGTCGGGAGCGGACAGGAACAGGGACGCAGTATTTT. This chain connects TRBV6-5 to TRBJ2-3; D is possibly TRBD1 (7 bases). V was clipped by 5 bases and J by 9 bases, with 21 bases between them. Germline V gene sequence: CDR1 MNHEY, CDR2 SVGAGI. The CDR3 sequence is 15 residues long.

As for this clone: An end of the junction does not agree with germline; a read error may underlie this. The chain couples TRBV7-9 to TRBJ2-7; D might be TRBD2 (6 bases). Germline V gives CDR1 SEHNR, CDR2 FQNEAQ (reference sequence). This CDR3 is built from 13 residues. The CDR3 DNA follows: TGTGCCAGCAGCGCACTGAACCTAGCGAGCCAGAACTTC. The encoded protein is CASSALNLASQNF.

V gene TRBV27 combines with J gene TRBJ2-7; 8 bases line up with TRBD1. Germline CDR1 is MNHEY and CDR2 is SMNVEV (reference sequence). The CDR3 contains 15 residues. The ends lost 6 bases at V and 7 bases at J; junction bases unmatched: 14. CDR3 in amino acids: CASRPTGTGLREQYF. In DNA, the CDR3 is TGTGCCAGCAGACCAACCGGGACAGGTCTACGTGAGCAGTACTTC.

This chain joins TRBV27 and TRBJ2-7; 7 bases match TRBD2. This CDR3 region has 15 residues. J was trimmed by 3 bases and V by 3 bases; bases with no gene match: 8. Germline CDR1 and CDR2: MNHEY and SMNVEV (reference sequence). The CDR3 protein is CASSFQAGRYYEQYF. CDR3 sequence (DNA): TGTGCCAGCAGTTTTCAAGCGGGAAGATACTACGAGCAGTACTTC.

The J gene is TRBJ1-1, the V gene TRBV28; D possibly corresponds to TRBD1 (5 bases). The CDR3 has 17 residues. Germline CDR1 MDHEN, CDR2 SYDVKM. V dropped 5 bases and J dropped 1 base, with 20 bases sitting between them. The CDR3 here is CASSVSRGAGRNTEAFF. Here the CDR3 DNA reads TGTGCCAGCAGTGTATCCCGCGGGGCAGGGCGGAACACTGAAGCTTTCTTT.